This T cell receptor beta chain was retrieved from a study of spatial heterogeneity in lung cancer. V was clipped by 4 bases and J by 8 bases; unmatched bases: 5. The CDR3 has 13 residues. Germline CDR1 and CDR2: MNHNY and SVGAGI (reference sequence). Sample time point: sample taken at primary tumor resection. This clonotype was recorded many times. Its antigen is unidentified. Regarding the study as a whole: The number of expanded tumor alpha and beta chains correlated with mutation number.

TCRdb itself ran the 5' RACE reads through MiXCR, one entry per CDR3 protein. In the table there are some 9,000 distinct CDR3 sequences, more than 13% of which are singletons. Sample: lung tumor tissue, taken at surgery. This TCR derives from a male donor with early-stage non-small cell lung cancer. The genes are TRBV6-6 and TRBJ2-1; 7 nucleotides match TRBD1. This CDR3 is CASSFTGVHEQFF. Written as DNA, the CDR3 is TGTGCCAGCAGTTTTACAGGGGTTCATGAGCAGTTCTTC.